This TCR beta chain was identified during a study of beta chain features in type 1 diabetes. Study as a whole: The examined sorted cells totaled under 120 million across samples. Findings of the study overall: Type 1 diabetes patients had TCRB CDR3s that were shorter (moderately but significantly so) in all four CD4+ subsets. The naive, central memory and Treg TCRB repertoires showed an apparent similarity that was greater among patients than among healthy donors.

Cells sorted by CD45RO/CCR7/CD25/CD127/CD95/CD27 comprised CD4+ naive, central memory, regulatory and stem cell-like memory cells. With V trimmed by 4 bases and J by 4 bases, 16 bases remained unmatched. The V gene's germline CDR1 is SGHDT and CDR2 YYEEEE. The CDR3 spans 17 residues. Reverse transcribing all isolated RNA meant expressed TCRB transcripts were sequenced. Produced via immunoSEQ multiplex PCR; TCRdb's table is partial and in-frame only. The table includes around 310,000 clones, about 14% detected once. As concerns this clone: Its cognate antigen is unknown.

This chain joins TRBV5-6 and TRBJ2-7, with 8 bases matching TRBD2. The sequence was obtained from a woman under 30 with type 1 diabetes. Sequenced: naive CD4+ T cells from blood. CDR3 in amino acids: CASSLRGGARHGYEQYF. The CDR3 DNA reads as TGTGCCAGCAGCCTCCGGGGGGGCGCACGACACGGGTACGAGCAGTACTTC.